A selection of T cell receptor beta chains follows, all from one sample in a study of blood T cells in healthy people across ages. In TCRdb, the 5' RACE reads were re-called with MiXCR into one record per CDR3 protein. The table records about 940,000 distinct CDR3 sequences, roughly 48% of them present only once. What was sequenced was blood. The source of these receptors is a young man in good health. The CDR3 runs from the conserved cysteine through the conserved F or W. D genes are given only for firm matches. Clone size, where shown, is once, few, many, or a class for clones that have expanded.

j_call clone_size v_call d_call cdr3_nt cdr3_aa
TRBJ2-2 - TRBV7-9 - TGTGCCAGCAGCCAGGATCTAGCGCCCACCGGGGAGCTGTTTTTT CASSQDLAPTGELFF
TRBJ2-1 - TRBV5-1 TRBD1 TGCGCCAGCAGCTTGAGGGGACAGCTCAATGAGCAGTTCTTC CASSLRGQLNEQFF
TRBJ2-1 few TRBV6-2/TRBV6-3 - TGTGCCAGCAGTACGACCGATACTGCCCACAATGAGCAGTTCTTC CASSTTDTAHNEQFF
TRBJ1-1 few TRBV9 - TGTGCCAGCAGCAACGGGCCGCAAGGCACTGAAGCTTTCTTT CASSNGPQGTEAFF
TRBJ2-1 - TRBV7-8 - TGTGCCAGCAGCCTAGGGCCTAGCACTGAGCAGTTCTTC CASSLGPSTEQFF
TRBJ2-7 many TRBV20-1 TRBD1 TGCAGTGCTGGAGATGACAGGGAAGCTTCCTACGAGCAGTACTTC CSAGDDREASYEQYF
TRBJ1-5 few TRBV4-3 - TGCGCCAGCAGCCGCTCGGGATGGCGAAACAATCAGCCCCAGCATTTT CASSRSGWRNNQPQHF
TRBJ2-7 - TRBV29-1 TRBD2 TGCAGCGTTGTGGCGCGGGGGGGCTACGAGCAGTACTTC CSVVARGGYEQYF
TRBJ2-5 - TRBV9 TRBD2 TGTGCCAGCAGCTACCGACTAGCGGGTGGAGCCCAGTACTTC CASSYRLAGGAQYF
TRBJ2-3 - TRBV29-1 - TGCAGCGTTGATGACGCAGGGGCACCAGATACGCAGTATTTT CSVDDAGAPDTQYF
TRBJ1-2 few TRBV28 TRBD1 TGTGCCAGCAGTCTCCGACAGGGGGCTAACTATGGCTACACCTTC CASSLRQGANYGYTF
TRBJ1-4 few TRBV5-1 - TGCGCCAGCAGCTTTCACAAGGAAGAAAAACTGTTTTTT CASSFHKEEKLFF
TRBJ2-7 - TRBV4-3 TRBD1 TGCGCCAGCTCGACAGGGCACTCCCACGAGCAGTACTTC CASSTGHSHEQYF
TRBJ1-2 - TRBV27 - TGTGCCAGCAGAGACCAGGGCACTAACTATGGCTACACCTTC CASRDQGTNYGYTF
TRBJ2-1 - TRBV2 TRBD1 TGTGCCAGTATCTCAGGGGGTGAGCAGTTCTTC CASISGGEQFF
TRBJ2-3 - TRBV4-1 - TGCGCCAGCAGCCTCAACCATCCCGGGACCTACGGCGGGGATACGCAGTATTTT CASSLNHPGTYGGDTQYF
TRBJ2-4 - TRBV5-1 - TGCGCCAGCGACCTAGGGGGGGCCGCCTACAATGGGCAGTACTTC CASDLGGAAYNGQYF
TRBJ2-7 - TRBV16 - TGTGCCAGCAGCCCACAGGGGAGGGACTACGAGCAGTACTTC CASSPQGRDYEQYF
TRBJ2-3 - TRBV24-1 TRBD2 TGTGCCACCGGGACTAGGAAAACTAGCACAGATACGCAGTATTTT CATGTRKTSTDTQYF
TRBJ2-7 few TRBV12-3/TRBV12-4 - TGTGCCAGCAGTTTAGGTGAACTCTCCTACGAGCAGTACTTC CASSLGELSYEQYF
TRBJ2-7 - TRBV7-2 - TGTGCCAGCAGCTCAGCGGGTGTCACCTACGAGCAGTACTTC CASSSAGVTYEQYF
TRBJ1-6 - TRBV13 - TGTGCCAGCACCCTTTGGGGGAATAATTCACCCCTCCACTTT CASTLWGNNSPLHF
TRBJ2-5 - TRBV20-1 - TGCAGTGCTAGAGATCGAGGGGGGGCGCGGAATGAGCAGTACTTC CSARDRGGARNEQYF
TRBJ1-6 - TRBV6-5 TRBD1 TGTGCCAGCAGTTGGGAACGACAGGGCCGAGGATCTAGTTCACCCCTCCACTTT CASSWERQGRGSSSPLHF
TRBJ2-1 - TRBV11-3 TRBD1 TGTGCCAGCAGCGCGCGGGACAGGGTATTCAATGAGCAGTTCTTC CASSARDRVFNEQFF
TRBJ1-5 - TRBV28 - TGTGCCAGCCTTACAGGTTCGAGCAATCAGCCCCAGCATTTT CASLTGSSNQPQHF
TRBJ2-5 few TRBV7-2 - TGTGCCAGCAGCTTAGAACATACCGCGGAGACCCAGTACTTC CASSLEHTAETQYF
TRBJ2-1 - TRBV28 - TGTGCCAGCAGTCAGTCCGGGAGCTCCTACAATGAGCAGTTCTTC CASSQSGSSYNEQFF
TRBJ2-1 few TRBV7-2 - TGTGCCAGCAGCTTAGGCGGCTTTGGCTATTACAATGAGCAGTTCTTC CASSLGGFGYYNEQFF
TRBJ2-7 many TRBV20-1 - TGCAGTACATATACATACAGGGCCGAGCAGTACTTC CSTYTYRAEQYF
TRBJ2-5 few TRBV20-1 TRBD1 TGCAGTGCTAAACAGGGGGACAACACGGAGACCCAGTACTTC CSAKQGDNTETQYF
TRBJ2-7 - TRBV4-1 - TGCGCCAGCAGCCAAGATCCGTCGGGGGTTCCCTACGAGCAGTACTTC CASSQDPSGVPYEQYF
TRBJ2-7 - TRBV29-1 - TGCAGCATTGGGGCGGGGCCCTACGAGCAGTACTTC CSIGAGPYEQYF
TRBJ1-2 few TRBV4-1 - TGCGCCAGCAGCCAAGAGGGAGGGTACGGCTATGGCTACACCTTC CASSQEGGYGYGYTF
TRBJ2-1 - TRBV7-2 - TGTGCCAGCAGCTTCACGGGGGCACGATACAATGAGCAGTTCTTC CASSFTGARYNEQFF
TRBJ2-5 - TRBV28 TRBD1 TGTGCCAGCAGGTTGGGGACAGCCGGGACCCAGTACTTC CASRLGTAGTQYF
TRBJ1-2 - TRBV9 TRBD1 TGTGCCAGCAGCCAGGACAGGGGGGGGATGGACTATGGCTACACCTTC CASSQDRGGMDYGYTF
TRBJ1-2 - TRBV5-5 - TGTGCCAGCAGCTTGGAACAGGGATGGGATGGCTACACCTTC CASSLEQGWDGYTF
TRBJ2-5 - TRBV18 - TGTGCCAGCTCACCCCTGCTCGGTGTCCAAGAGACCCAGTACTTC CASSPLLGVQETQYF
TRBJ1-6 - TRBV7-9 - TGTGCCAGCAGCTTAGACAGGGCAGAAAATTCACCCCTCCACTTT CASSLDRAENSPLHF
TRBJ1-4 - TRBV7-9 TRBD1 TGTGCCAGCAGCTTAGCCGGACAGGGGGCTGATGAAAAACTGTTTTTT CASSLAGQGADEKLFF
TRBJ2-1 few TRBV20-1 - TGCAGTGCTAAGGAGGGTTCCTACAATGAGCAGTTCTTC CSAKEGSYNEQFF
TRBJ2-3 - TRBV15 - TGTGCCACCAGCGAAAGACCTGGTGGGTCAGATACGCAGTATTTT CATSERPGGSDTQYF
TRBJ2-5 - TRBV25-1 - TGTGCCAGCAGGGGGGCTTCCATCCAAGAGACCCAGTACTTC CASRGASIQETQYF
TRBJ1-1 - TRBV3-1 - TGTGCCAGCAGCCAAGACCAGGGTGGGGCCACTGAAGCTTTCTTT CASSQDQGGATEAFF
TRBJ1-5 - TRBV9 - TGTGCCAGCAGCGTATGGAATCAGCCCCAGCATTTT CASSVWNQPQHF
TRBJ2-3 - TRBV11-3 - TGTGCCAGCAGCGGCGATCTAGCAGATACGCAGTATTTT CASSGDLADTQYF
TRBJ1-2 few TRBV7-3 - TGTGCCAGCAGCCCCAGGCCAGAGAGTGCGATGGAGGGCTACACCTTC CASSPRPESAMEGYTF
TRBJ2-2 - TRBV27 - TGTGCCAGCAGTTTAGATTGGAGTACGAACACCGGGGAGCTGTTTTTT CASSLDWSTNTGELFF
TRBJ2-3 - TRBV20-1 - TGCAGTGCAACTGAGAGGGGAAATACGCAGTATTTT CSATERGNTQYF
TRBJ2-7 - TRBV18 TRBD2 TGTGCCAGCTCAGACCCTAGCGGGGGGGCCAAGGAGCAGTACTTC CASSDPSGGAKEQYF
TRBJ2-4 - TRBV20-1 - TGCAGTGCTAGAGAGCCCAACGCCAAAAACATTCAGTACTTC CSAREPNAKNIQYF
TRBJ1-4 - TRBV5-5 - TGTGCCAGCAGCAGAAACTCGGACCGTAATGAAAAACTGTTTTTT CASSRNSDRNEKLFF
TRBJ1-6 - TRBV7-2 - TGTGCCAGCAGCCCTCACGGGGATAATTCACCCCTCCACTTT CASSPHGDNSPLHF
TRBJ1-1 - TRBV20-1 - TGCAGTGCTAGAGCCTCACCCCGGACAGCAAACACTGAAGCTTTCTTT CSARASPRTANTEAFF
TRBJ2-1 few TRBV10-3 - TGTGCCATCAGTGCCCGGGACCGCTACAATGAGCAGTTCTTC CAISARDRYNEQFF
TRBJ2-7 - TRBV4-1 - TGCGCCAGCAGCCAAGATACGAGCGCGAAAAGCTACGAGCAGTACTTC CASSQDTSAKSYEQYF
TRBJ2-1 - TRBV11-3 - TGTGCCAGCAGCCCAGGGGTTGCGAATGAGCAGTTCTTC CASSPGVANEQFF
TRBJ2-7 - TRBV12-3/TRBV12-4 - TGTGCCAGCAGTTCCCAAAGACAGATTCAGTACTTC CASSSQRQIQYF
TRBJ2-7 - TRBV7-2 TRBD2 TGTGCCAGCGCCAACTCCCGGGGGGATTTCTACGAGCAGTACTTC CASANSRGDFYEQYF